This is a list of T cell receptor beta chains from one sample in a study of OX40 agonist ivuxolimab in advanced cancers. Assay used: immunoSEQ multiplex PCR; TCRdb lists only in-frame clones, some missing. This sample has more than 55,000 clones, with over 70% found just once. Here the sequenced sample was CD4+ or CD8+ T cells sorted from blood, taken in a trial of the OX40 agonist ivuxolimab. The receptors were sampled from an adult with an advanced solid tumor such as melanoma, head and neck, liver or kidney cancer. Each CDR3 is given with its conserved first and last residue. The D gene is left open where the match is weak. Clone size appears in some rows only: once, few, many, or a class for an expanded clone.

clone_size: .
v_call: TRBV6-5
d_call: TRBD1
j_call: TRBJ1-2
cdr3_aa: CASRTGTGGFNGYTF
cdr3_nt: TGTGCCAGCAGGACCGGGACAGGGGGATTTAATGGCTACACCTTC

clone_size: .
v_call: TRBV6-5
d_call: .
j_call: TRBJ2-1
cdr3_aa: CASSSILEQFF
cdr3_nt: TGTGCCAGCAGTTCCATACTAGAGCAGTTCTTC

clone_size: .
v_call: TRBV4-1
d_call: TRBD1
j_call: TRBJ1-2
cdr3_aa: CASSRTGEYTF
cdr3_nt: TGCGCCAGCAGCCGAACAGGGGAGTACACCTTC

clone_size: .
v_call: TRBV7-9
d_call: TRBD1
j_call: TRBJ1-1
cdr3_aa: CASSLPNRGIVEAFF
cdr3_nt: TGTGCCAGCAGCTTGCCGAACAGGGGCATCGTAGAAGCTTTCTTT

clone_size: once
v_call: TRBV2
d_call: TRBD1
j_call: TRBJ2-7
cdr3_aa: CASSYRDRGYEQYF
cdr3_nt: TGTGCCAGCAGTTACCGGGACAGGGGCTACGAGCAGTACTTC

clone_size: .
v_call: TRBV7-2
d_call: .
j_call: TRBJ1-6
cdr3_aa: CASSLADPSRDNSPLHF
cdr3_nt: TGTGCCAGCAGCTTAGCGGACCCTAGCCGAGATAATTCACCCCTCCACTTT

clone_size: .
v_call: TRBV19
d_call: .
j_call: TRBJ2-1
cdr3_aa: CASSIVYRTNEQFF
cdr3_nt: TGTGCCAGTAGTATAGTCTACAGGACAAATGAGCAGTTCTTC

clone_size: few
v_call: TRBV6-4
d_call: .
j_call: TRBJ1-3
cdr3_aa: CASTGTESGNTIYF
cdr3_nt: TGTGCCAGCACCGGGACGGAATCCGGAAACACCATATATTTT

clone_size: .
v_call: TRBV4-2
d_call: TRBD1
j_call: TRBJ2-7
cdr3_aa: CASSQDLGTVGYEQYF
cdr3_nt: TGTGCCAGCAGCCAAGATCTGGGGACAGTAGGGTACGAGCAGTACTTC

clone_size: .
v_call: TRBV5-4
d_call: TRBD2
j_call: TRBJ2-7
cdr3_aa: CASSLVASGTYEQYF
cdr3_nt: TGTGCCAGCAGCTTGGTGGCTAGCGGGACCTACGAGCAGTACTTC

clone_size: .
v_call: TRBV19
d_call: .
j_call: TRBJ1-1
cdr3_aa: CASSSGRGGEAFF
cdr3_nt: TGTGCCAGTAGTTCTGGGAGGGGAGGTGAAGCTTTCTTT

clone_size: once
v_call: TRBV5-4
d_call: TRBD2
j_call: TRBJ2-2
cdr3_aa: CASSSPGLAVNTGELFF
cdr3_nt: TGTGCCAGCAGCTCCCCGGGACTAGCGGTTAACACCGGGGAGCTGTTTTTT

clone_size: .
v_call: TRBV13
d_call: TRBD1
j_call: TRBJ1-2
cdr3_aa: CASSLQGEGWYGYTF
cdr3_nt: TGTGCCAGCAGCTTACAGGGGGAAGGCTGGTATGGCTACACCTTC

clone_size: .
v_call: TRBV7-2
d_call: .
j_call: TRBJ1-2
cdr3_aa: CASSLNYGYTF
cdr3_nt: TGTGCCAGCAGCCTTAACTATGGCTACACCTTC

clone_size: once
v_call: TRBV18
d_call: TRBD1
j_call: TRBJ2-7
cdr3_aa: CASSPPTGMYEQYF
cdr3_nt: TGTGCCAGCTCACCACCGACAGGGATGTACGAGCAGTACTTC

clone_size: .
v_call: TRBV9
d_call: .
j_call: TRBJ1-2
cdr3_aa: CASSVAGTGSYGYTF
cdr3_nt: TGTGCCAGCAGCGTAGCCGGAACAGGGTCCTATGGCTACACCTTC

clone_size: .
v_call: TRBV19
d_call: .
j_call: TRBJ1-5
cdr3_aa: CASRRDGYQPQHF
cdr3_nt: TGTGCCAGTAGGCGGGACGGTTATCAGCCCCAGCATTTT

clone_size: .
v_call: TRBV5-4
d_call: .
j_call: TRBJ2-1
cdr3_aa: CASSSPRGGTYNEQFF
cdr3_nt: TGTGCCAGCAGCTCGCCGCGGGGCGGTACTTACAATGAGCAGTTCTTC

clone_size: once
v_call: TRBV6-5
d_call: .
j_call: TRBJ1-3
cdr3_aa: CASSKKISGNTIYF
cdr3_nt: TGTGCCAGCAGCAAGAAAATCTCTGGAAACACCATATATTTT

clone_size: .
v_call: TRBV7-7
d_call: .
j_call: TRBJ2-5
cdr3_aa: CASSFDSRGTQYF
cdr3_nt: TGTGCTAGCAGCTTTGACTCACGTGGGACCCAGTACTTC

clone_size: .
v_call: TRBV7-3
d_call: TRBD2
j_call: TRBJ2-3
cdr3_aa: CASSSPGSGSQDTQYF
cdr3_nt: TGTGCCAGCAGCTCCCCGGGTAGCGGGAGCCAAGATACGCAGTATTTT

clone_size: .
v_call: TRBV20-1
d_call: .
j_call: TRBJ1-2
cdr3_aa: CSGGNSYGYTF
cdr3_nt: TGCAGTGGAGGGAACTCCTATGGCTACACCTTC

clone_size: .
v_call: TRBV5-4
d_call: .
j_call: TRBJ1-2
cdr3_aa: CASSSFSANYGYTF
cdr3_nt: TGTGCCAGCAGCTCCTTTTCAGCTAACTATGGCTACACCTTC

clone_size: once
v_call: TRBV28
d_call: .
j_call: TRBJ1-2
cdr3_aa: CASSSNDYGYTF
cdr3_nt: TGTGCCAGCAGTTCCAATGACTATGGCTACACCTTC

clone_size: few
v_call: TRBV7-2
d_call: TRBD1
j_call: TRBJ2-7
cdr3_aa: CASSFGAGGGEQYF
cdr3_nt: TGTGCCAGCAGCTTCGGGGCAGGGGGCGGCGAGCAGTACTTC

clone_size: few
v_call: TRBV4-1
d_call: TRBD1
j_call: TRBJ1-5
cdr3_aa: CASSQMLQGVGQPQHF
cdr3_nt: TGCGCCAGCAGCCAAATGTTACAGGGGGTAGGTCAGCCCCAGCATTTT

clone_size: .
v_call: TRBV10-3
d_call: .
j_call: TRBJ2-3
cdr3_aa: CAISDRTDTQYF
cdr3_nt: TGTGCCATCAGTGACCGCACAGATACGCAGTATTTT

clone_size: few
v_call: TRBV27
d_call: TRBD1
j_call: TRBJ1-2
cdr3_aa: CASSKGTGGAGYGYTF
cdr3_nt: TGTGCCAGCAGTAAAGGGACAGGGGGCGCAGGCTATGGCTACACCTTC

clone_size: .
v_call: TRBV4-3
d_call: .
j_call: TRBJ1-2
cdr3_aa: CASSQDVHRENYGYTF
cdr3_nt: TGCGCCAGCAGCCAAGATGTCCACAGAGAAAACTATGGCTACACCTTC

clone_size: once
v_call: TRBV21-1
d_call: .
j_call: TRBJ2-2
cdr3_aa: CASTILAVLSFSASGELFF
cdr3_nt: TGTGCCAGCACCATACTAGCGGTGCTATCCTTTTCAGCCTCCGGGGAGCTGTTTTTT

clone_size: .
v_call: TRBV9
d_call: TRBD1
j_call: TRBJ1-2
cdr3_aa: CASSAPGQGAYGYTF
cdr3_nt: TGTGCCAGCAGCGCACCGGGACAGGGGGCATATGGCTACACCTTC

clone_size: .
v_call: TRBV7-9
d_call: .
j_call: TRBJ1-2
cdr3_aa: CASSLALSERNYGYTF
cdr3_nt: TGTGCCAGCAGCTTAGCGCTGTCGGAGAGGAACTATGGCTACACCTTC

clone_size: .
v_call: TRBV11-2
d_call: .
j_call: TRBJ2-1
cdr3_aa: CACKDRDQQFF
cdr3_nt: TGTGCCTGTAAAGACCGGGACCAGCAGTTCTTC

clone_size: once
v_call: TRBV19
d_call: TRBD2
j_call: TRBJ2-1
cdr3_aa: CASSIGRGGFYNEQFF
cdr3_nt: TGTGCCAGTAGTATAGGGCGGGGGGGATTCTACAATGAGCAGTTCTTC

clone_size: .
v_call: TRBV5-5
d_call: TRBD1
j_call: TRBJ2-7
cdr3_aa: CASSWGQGGYEQYF
cdr3_nt: TGTGCCAGCAGCTGGGGACAGGGAGGCTACGAGCAGTACTTC

clone_size: .
v_call: TRBV7-2
d_call: .
j_call: TRBJ2-3
cdr3_aa: CASSLGQLTDTQYF
cdr3_nt: TGTGCCAGCAGCTTGGGACAACTGACAGATACGCAGTATTTT

clone_size: .
v_call: TRBV10-3
d_call: TRBD2
j_call: TRBJ2-1
cdr3_aa: CAISEGRALGYNEQFF
cdr3_nt: TGTGCCATCAGTGAAGGGAGGGCGCTAGGATACAATGAGCAGTTCTTC

clone_size: once
v_call: TRBV7-3
d_call: .
j_call: TRBJ1-2
cdr3_aa: CASSDSGGGYTF
cdr3_nt: TGTGCCAGCAGCGACTCGGGCGGGGGCTACACCTTC

clone_size: .
v_call: TRBV7-9
d_call: TRBD2
j_call: TRBJ2-5
cdr3_aa: CASSRGRQETQYF
cdr3_nt: TGTGCCAGCAGCCGCGGGAGGCAAGAGACCCAGTACTTC

clone_size: .
v_call: TRBV9
d_call: TRBD2
j_call: TRBJ2-1
cdr3_aa: CASSMKSSRLAGGSSYNEQFF
cdr3_nt: TGTGCCAGCAGCATGAAGAGTAGTAGACTAGCGGGAGGTAGCTCCTACAATGAGCAGTTCTTC

clone_size: .
v_call: TRBV7-9
d_call: .
j_call: TRBJ2-3
cdr3_aa: CASSLLALSGTDTQYF
cdr3_nt: TGTGCCAGCAGCTTATTGGCGCTATCGGGCACAGATACGCAGTATTTT

clone_size: .
v_call: TRBV9
d_call: TRBD2
j_call: TRBJ2-3
cdr3_aa: CASSVAGIAGLTDTQYF
cdr3_nt: TGTGCCAGCAGCGTAGCTGGGATAGCGGGACTCACAGATACGCAGTATTTT

clone_size: .
v_call: TRBV5-1
d_call: .
j_call: TRBJ2-3
cdr3_aa: CASSLDGGYTDTQYF
cdr3_nt: TGCGCCAGCAGCTTGGATGGGGGATACACAGATACGCAGTATTTT

clone_size: .
v_call: TRBV2
d_call: .
j_call: TRBJ1-2
cdr3_aa: CASKRGGELSGYTF
cdr3_nt: TGTGCCAGCAAGAGAGGGGGGGAATTGAGTGGCTACACCTTC

clone_size: .
v_call: TRBV27
d_call: .
j_call: TRBJ1-2
cdr3_aa: CASSSRGAGYGYTF
cdr3_nt: TGTGCCAGCAGCAGCAGGGGTGCCGGGTATGGCTACACCTTC

clone_size: .
v_call: TRBV5-1
d_call: TRBD2
j_call: TRBJ2-5
cdr3_aa: CASSLGLAGRREETQYF
cdr3_nt: TGCGCCAGCAGCTTGGGACTAGCGGGACGGCGAGAGGAGACCCAGTACTTC

clone_size: .
v_call: TRBV2
d_call: .
j_call: TRBJ2-7
cdr3_aa: CASISGTPYEQYF
cdr3_nt: TGTGCCAGCATCTCCGGGACACCATACGAGCAGTACTTC

clone_size: few
v_call: TRBV19
d_call: .
j_call: TRBJ1-1
cdr3_aa: CASSIPYKNTEAFF
cdr3_nt: TGTGCCAGTAGTATTCCTTACAAGAACACTGAAGCTTTCTTT

clone_size: .
v_call: TRBV10-3
d_call: .
j_call: TRBJ2-2
cdr3_aa: CAIADSKNTGELFF
cdr3_nt: TGTGCCATCGCAGACAGCAAGAACACCGGGGAGCTGTTTTTT

clone_size: .
v_call: TRBV5-5
d_call: .
j_call: TRBJ1-5
cdr3_aa: CASSLVSSNQPQHF
cdr3_nt: TGTGCCAGCAGCTTGGTCAGTAGCAATCAGCCCCAGCATTTT

clone_size: .
v_call: TRBV2
d_call: .
j_call: TRBJ1-4
cdr3_aa: CASIEGESNEKLFF
cdr3_nt: TGTGCCAGCATTGAAGGGGAATCTAATGAAAAACTGTTTTTT

clone_size: few
v_call: TRBV21-1
d_call: .
j_call: TRBJ2-7
cdr3_aa: CASSSTYEQYF
cdr3_nt: TGTGCCAGCAGCAGCACCTACGAGCAGTACTTC

clone_size: .
v_call: TRBV5-1
d_call: .
j_call: TRBJ2-2
cdr3_aa: CASSLRSGVTNTGELFF
cdr3_nt: TGCGCCAGCAGCCTGAGGTCGGGGGTTACCAACACCGGGGAGCTGTTTTTT

clone_size: .
v_call: TRBV19
d_call: .
j_call: TRBJ1-3
cdr3_aa: CATGLRISGNTIYF
cdr3_nt: TGTGCCACCGGACTCAGGATTTCTGGAAACACCATATATTTT